Below, 10 T cell receptor beta chains from the same sample are listed, as sequenced in a study of blood T cell repertoires in COVID-19. Data came from immunoSEQ multiplex PCR; TCRdb stores just in-frame clones and leaves some out. The sample has some 180,000 clones; more than 80% are singletons. The source material was peripheral blood. Receptors were obtained from a man aged 50-59 years with acute or convalescent COVID-19.

The rearrangement uses TRBV28 and TRBJ2-2; D may be TRBD2 (5 bases). The ends were cut back, 3 bases at V and 0 bases at J, with 20 bases in the middle. Germline V gives CDR1 MDHEN, CDR2 SYDVKM. CDR3 length: 19 residues. The CDR3 is CASSFVTHGGGANTGELFF. CDR3 nucleotide sequence: TGTGCCAGCAGTTTTGTGACTCATGGCGGAGGAGCGAACACCGGGGAGCTGTTTTTT. The entire variable domain, with the rest obtained from reference TRBV28 and TRBJ2-2, is as follows: DVKVTQSSRYLVKRTGEKVFLECVQDMDHENMFWYRQDPGLGLRLIYFSYDVKMKEKGDIPEGYSVSREKKERFSLILESASTNQTSMYLCASSFVTHGGGANTGELFFGEGSRLTVL.

The chain couples TRBV7-3 to TRBJ2-3, with unresolved D. CDR1 and CDR2 (germline): SGHTA, FQGTGA. V lost 11 bases, J lost 4 bases, and 22 bases lay in between. The CDR3 sequence is 15 residues long. CDR3 nucleotides: TGTGCCCACTCTCAGGTTTGGTCAGTAGCAGATACGCAGTATTTT. Amino acid sequence: CAHSQVWSVADTQYF. The whole variable domain, remainder taken from reference TRBV7-3 and TRBJ2-3, is GAGVSQTPSNKVTEKGKYVELRCDPISGHTALYWYRQSLGQGPEFLIYFQGTGAADDSGLPNDRFFAVRPEGSVSTLKIQRTERGDSAVYLCAHSQVWSVADTQYFGPGTRLTVL.

This clone appeared once. The rearrangement joins TRBV28 to TRBJ2-5, with TRBD2 matching over 7 bases. This CDR3 comprises 16 residues. V dropped 3 bases and J dropped 0; count of bases not matched to a gene: 7. Germline values: CDR1 MDHEN, CDR2 SYDVKM. CDR3 in DNA: TGTGCCAGCAGTTTGTGGGGGACTAAATACCAAGAGACCCAGTACTTC. Translation: CASSLWGTKYQETQYF. Drawing the rest from reference TRBV28 and TRBJ2-5, the complete variable domain is DVKVTQSSRYLVKRTGEKVFLECVQDMDHENMFWYRQDPGLGLRLIYFSYDVKMKEKGDIPEGYSVSREKKERFSLILESASTNQTSMYLCASSLWGTKYQETQYFGPGTRLLVL.

The chain recombines TRBV6-5 with TRBJ2-2; D remains unclear. This CDR3 contains 12 residues. CDR1 is MNHEY, CDR2 SVGAGI, per germline. Trimming took 5 bases from V and 10 from J, leaving 11 bases between them. The CDR3 is CASSQASSELFF. DNA of the CDR3: TGTGCCAGCAGTCAGGCATCCTCGGAGCTGTTTTTT.

This chain connects TRBV27 to TRBJ2-1, with 8 bases that match TRBD1. Trimming took 1 base from V and 12 from J; bases not matched to a gene: 5. CDR3 size: 13 residues. Germline assignment: CDR1 MNHEY and CDR2 SMNVEV (reference sequence). Written as DNA, the CDR3 is TGTGCCAGCAGTTTATTCAGGGGGCAGGGGCAGTTCTTC. Amino acid sequence: CASSLFRGQGQFF.

V gene TRBV28 combines with J gene TRBJ2-7, with D perhaps matching TRBD1 (5 bases). The CDR3 loop spans 14 amino acids. Trimming stripped 6 bases from V and 3 bases from J, with 15 bases between. The germline CDR1 and CDR2 sequences are MDHEN and SYDVKM. CDR3 DNA: TGTGCCAGCAGCAGGCGTTCAGGGTTCTACGAGCAGTACTTC. Translating it yields CASSRRSGFYEQYF.

The V call is TRBV4-1, the J call TRBJ2-7; 8 nucleotides match TRBD1. The CDR3 contains 15 residues. V was clipped by 3 bases and J by 4 bases; unmatched bases: 8. The germline gives CDR1 MGHRA, CDR2 YSYEKL. The CDR3 DNA sequence: TGCGCCAGCAGCCACGCTGCCAGGGGGCTTTACGAGCAGTACTTC. Amino acids: CASSHAARGLYEQYF.

The chain uses TRBV27 and TRBJ2-1, with 7 positions matching TRBD2. The germline V gene encodes CDR1 MNHEY and CDR2 SMNVEV (reference sequence). V trimming: 2 bases; J trimming: 7 bases; junction bases outside the gene matches: 8. The CDR3 spans 15 residues. CDR3 sequence (DNA): TGTGCCAGCAGTTTAACGTCAGGGAGGGCAAATGAGCAGTTCTTC. Translating it yields CASSLTSGRANEQFF.

V gene TRBV7-9 combines with J gene TRBJ1-1; 11 bases agree with TRBD1. With V trimmed by 5 bases and J by 4 bases, 12 bases remained unmatched. The CDR3 loop spans 17 amino acids. Germline CDR1 is SEHNR and CDR2 is FQNEAQ (reference sequence). The CDR3 sequence is CASSLRGTGTGGTEAFF. CDR3 nucleotide sequence: TGTGCCAGCAGCCTAAGGGGCACCGGGACAGGGGGCACTGAAGCTTTCTTT.

The chain combines TRBV4-2 with TRBJ1-3, with D hard to call. Germline V gene data show CDR1 as LGHNA and CDR2 as YNFKEQ. Trimming shortened V by 0 bases and J by 0 bases, and 6 bases separated the two germline ends. The CDR3 contains 15 residues. In DNA form, the CDR3 reads TGTGCCAGCAGCCAAGACAGGTACTCTGGAAACACCATATATTTT. Amino acid sequence: CASSQDRYSGNTIYF.